This T cell receptor beta chain stems from a study of cytomegalovirus exposure and HLA in healthy donors. For the study at large: The Caucasian-associated ancestry cluster held under 90% of 398 genotyped donors.

With respect to this clone: Its specificity is not known.

It was with 60 Vbeta and 13 Jbeta primers that the PCR ran. Libraries were prepared by immunoSEQ multiplex PCR; TCRdb keeps only in-frame clonotypes and omits some of them. The sample shows 150,000 to 200,000 clones, around 79% of them seen only once. CDR3 length: 15 amino acids. Germline lookup yields CDR1 LGHNA and CDR2 YNFKEQ. Study-wide results and caveats: Analysis performed later showed TCR beta chains linked to HLA being more clonally expanded than equally common others.

The specimen was PBMCs. This chain joins TRBV4-2 and TRBJ2-5, with D tentatively TRBD1 (5 bases). The assigned J gene may be wrong: the sequence end matches TRBJ2-7 better. The sequence derives from a male donor in good health and CMV-seropositive. In nucleotides, the CDR3 is TGTGCCAGCAGCCAAGAGTCGTCAGGGCCCTACGAGCAGTACTTC. It translates to CASSQESSGPYEQYF.